Below, 4 T cell receptor beta chains from the same sample are listed, as sequenced in a study of cytomegalovirus exposure and HLA in healthy donors. Both 60 Vbeta primers and 13 Jbeta primers went into the PCR. Only in-frame clones appear in the TCRdb table, and some are missing; sequencing was by immunoSEQ multiplex PCR. This table has about 120,000 clones, around 76% appearing once. Sequencing used PBMCs. The receptors shown here come from a man in his fifties in good health and CMV-seropositive.

This clone came up a few times. Additional DNA sequences in this sample encode the identical CDR3. The chain has TRBV7-2 and TRBJ1-1; D is unclear. The CDR3 extends over 12 amino acids. Germline-derived CDR1 and CDR2 are SGHTA and FQGNSA. V gave up 2 bases and J gave up 5 bases, with 6 bases separating them. The CDR3 spells CASSLRETEAFF. CDR3 sequence (DNA): TGTGCCAGCAGCTTACGGGAAACTGAAGCTTTCTTT. Full variable domain (remainder filled in from reference TRBV7-2 and TRBJ1-1): GAGVSQSPSNKVTEKGKDVELRCDPISGHTALYWYRQSLGQGLEFLIYFQGNSAPDKSGLPSDRFSAERTGGSVSTLTIQRTQQEDSAVYLCASSLRETEAFFGQGTRLTVV.

The DNA for the CDR3 is TGTGCCAGCTTGGCAAGCTCCTACGAGCAGTACTTC. As protein: CASLASSYEQYF. This chain connects TRBV6-1 to TRBJ2-7; D call uncertain. The germline gives CDR1 MNHNS, CDR2 SASEGT. Trimming stripped 8 bases from V and 0 bases from J, with 8 bases between. CDR3 length: 12 residues.

This clone occurred a few times. This chain connects TRBV6-5 to TRBJ1-1, with D maybe TRBD1 (6 bases). Trimming took 5 bases from V and 1 from J, leaving 8 bases between them. Germline values: CDR1 MNHEY, CDR2 SVGAGI. The CDR3 spans 13 residues. The DNA for the CDR3 is TGTGCCAGCAGTACGACAGGGAACACTGAAGCTTTCTTT. It is translated as CASSTTGNTEAFF.

The chain uses TRBV5-4 and TRBJ2-6; possible D gene TRBD2, 6 bases. The germline V gene encodes CDR1 SGHNT and CDR2 YYREEE (reference sequence). Trimming left V 0 bases short and J 2 bases short, with 12 bases between. This CDR3 is 17 amino acids long. Written as DNA, the CDR3 is TGTGCCAGCAGCTTGGTGCGGGGAAAGGCTGGGGCCAACGTCCTGACTTTC. This sequence encodes CASSLVRGKAGANVLTF.